A single sample gave rise to the 12 T cell receptor beta chains below, sequenced in a study of shared clonotypes between healthy human individuals. Sequencing used immunoSEQ multiplex PCR; TCRdb keeps in-frame clones, though not all of them. The sample holds around 750,000 clones, about 74% seen once. The sample consisted of memory CD4+ T cells sorted from blood. The sample's subset: CD45RA-negative fraction. These receptors originate from a woman under 40 in good health.

For this clone: This may be a read error: a much more frequent sequence differs by one nucleotide. The V and J genes are TRBV6-6 and TRBJ2-7; 11 bases line up with TRBD1. Germline lookup yields CDR1 MNHNY and CDR2 SVGAGI (reference sequence). This CDR3 has 14 amino acids. V gave up 6 bases and J gave up 3 bases; unmatched junction bases: 4. Here the CDR3 DNA reads TGTGCCAGCAGCACCGGGACAGGGGGCTACGAGCAGTACTTC. This encodes CASSTGTGGYEQYF.

The chain uses TRBV6-1 and TRBJ2-7; the match to TRBD1 covers 10 bases. Trimming took 7 bases from V and 3 from J; bases not matched to a gene: 9. Germline CDR1 MNHNS, CDR2 SASEGT. CDR3 length: 15 amino acids. In nucleotides, the CDR3 is TGTGCCAGCATCAGGGGGACAGGGGACCACTACGAGCAGTACTTC. As protein: CASIRGTGDHYEQYF.

The chain links TRBV5-1 to TRBJ2-7; D unclear. V was shortened by 5 bases and J by 2 bases, with 11 bases between the two germline ends. The germline V gene encodes CDR1 SGHRS and CDR2 YFSETQ. The CDR3 length is 13 residues. In DNA form, the CDR3 reads TGCGCCAGCAGGCTTCTCGACACCTACGAGCAGTACTTC. Protein sequence: CASRLLDTYEQYF.

This clone appeared once. This chain links TRBV5-5 with TRBJ1-4; maybe TRBD1 (6 bases). V lost 4 bases and J 8 bases, leaving 15 bases between the germline ends. There are 14 residues in the CDR3. CDR1 is SGHKS and CDR2 is YYEKEE in the germline V gene (reference sequence). For the CDR3, the DNA is TGTGCCAGCAGCCAAAGGGGGTTTGGAGAAAAACTGTTTTTT. As protein: CASSQRGFGEKLFF.

J is TRBJ1-5 and V is TRBV7-9; D call uncertain. With 5 bases removed from V and 2 bases from J, the gap between germline ends came to 25 bases. Germline V lookup: CDR1 SEHNR, CDR2 FQNEAQ (reference sequence). This CDR3 comprises 19 residues. The CDR3 sequence is CASSNAFESLPRGNQPQHF. DNA for the CDR3: TGTGCCAGCAGCAATGCCTTCGAATCCCTCCCGCGCGGCAATCAGCCCCAGCATTTT.

This chain links TRBV27 with TRBJ1-5; the D gene is possibly TRBD1 (5 bases). Germline values: CDR1 MNHEY, CDR2 SMNVEV (reference sequence). The CDR3 extends over 17 amino acids. Trimming removed 5 bases from V and 7 bases from J, with 24 bases in between. As DNA, the CDR3 is TGTGCCAGCAGTCCCTCTCCCGGGACGGAGTCCCTACAGCCCCAGCATTTT. Its protein product is CASSPSPGTESLQPQHF.

V gene TRBV11-2 combines with J gene TRBJ2-1; 10 bases agree with TRBD2. Germline lookup yields CDR1 SGHAT and CDR2 FQNNGV. V lost 5 bases and J lost 4; bases outside the gene matches: 5. The CDR3 runs to 15 residues. This CDR3 is CASSLWTSGYNEQFF. In DNA form, the CDR3 reads TGTGCCAGCAGCCTATGGACTAGCGGATACAATGAGCAGTTCTTC.

The chain links TRBV6-6 to TRBJ1-2, with unresolved D. Germline CDR1 MNHNY, CDR2 SVGAGI (reference sequence). This CDR3 has 16 residues. Trimming removed 0 bases from V and 0 bases from J, with 11 bases in between. The CDR3 is CASSYSNGGPNYGYTF. The CDR3 DNA reads TGTGCCAGCAGTTACTCGAACGGCGGTCCTAACTATGGCTACACCTTC.

The CDR3 bases are TGTGCCAGCAGTTACAAGGGCACTGATCAGCCCCAGCATTTT. It specifies CASSYKGTDQPQHF. The gene calls are TRBV6-5 and TRBJ1-5; D unclear. With 2 bases removed from V and 5 bases from J, the gap between germline ends came to 10 bases. The length of the CDR3 is 14 residues. Per germline, CDR1 MNHEY and CDR2 SVGAGI.

The chain has TRBV7-2 and TRBJ2-7; the match to TRBD1 covers 7 bases. The CDR3 runs to 14 residues. CDR1 is SGHTA and CDR2 is FQGNSA in the germline V gene. V trimming: 5 bases; J trimming: 3 bases; junction bases outside the gene matches: 7. The CDR3 DNA reads TGTGCCAGCAGCCCACATTCAGGGGGCTACGAGCAGTACTTC. Its protein product is CASSPHSGGYEQYF.

This clone was recorded once. CDR3 amino acids: CASSGAWGKGYEQYF. In DNA, the CDR3 is TGTGCCAGCAGTGGGGCGTGGGGGAAAGGCTACGAGCAGTACTTC. V is TRBV6-1 and J is TRBJ2-7; D tentatively reads TRBD1 or TRBD2 (5 bases each). The CDR3 contains 15 residues. V was pared by 4 bases and J by 3 bases, with 16 bases between. Germline CDR1 and CDR2: MNHNS and SASEGT.

This clone appeared a few times. The V gene is TRBV19, the J gene TRBJ2-1; no firm D call. This CDR3 comprises 14 residues. Germline CDR1 and CDR2: LNHDA and SQIVND (reference sequence). With 4 bases removed from V and 0 bases from J, the gap between germline ends came to 7 bases. CDR3 protein: CASSRANSYNEQFF. The CDR3 DNA reads as TGTGCCAGTAGTAGGGCTAACTCCTACAATGAGCAGTTCTTC. Drawing the rest from reference TRBV19 and TRBJ2-1, the complete variable domain is DGGITQSPKYLFRKEGQNVTLSCEQNLNHDAMYWYRQDPGQGLRLIYYSQIVNDFQKGDIAEGYSVSREKKESFPLTVTSAQKNPTAFYLCASSRANSYNEQFFGPGTRLTVL.